This T cell receptor (beta chain) was obtained from a study of T cells in Graves' hyperthyroidism and ophthalmopathy. Concerning this clonotype itself: What it binds is not known. This may arise from a read error, as a much more abundant clone is one base away.

Study outcomes and limitations: Blood also held most thyroid clonotypes expanded beyond 0.001.

Template material for amplifying TCR beta CDR3 regions consisted of RNA transcripts. Primed by the HTBI set, a first-round RT-PCR was run on the TCR CDR3. TCRdb redid the calling of the multiplex PCR reads with MiXCR, one entry per CDR3 protein. The table lists 500,000 to 600,000 distinct CDR3 sequences, 46% of them singletons. The sample taken for sequencing was peripheral blood or thyroid tissue (not recorded which). The source of this sequence is an adult woman with Graves' disease, either hyperthyroidism or ophthalmopathy (not recorded which).

For the CDR3, the DNA is TGCGGCGTTGTCCCAAGCTCTGGGGCCAACGTCCTGACTTTC. Translation: CGVVPSSGANVLTF. The chain employs TRBV29-1 and TRBJ2-6; D is ambiguous. CDR3 length: 14 residues. Germline values: CDR1 SQVTM, CDR2 ANQGSEA.